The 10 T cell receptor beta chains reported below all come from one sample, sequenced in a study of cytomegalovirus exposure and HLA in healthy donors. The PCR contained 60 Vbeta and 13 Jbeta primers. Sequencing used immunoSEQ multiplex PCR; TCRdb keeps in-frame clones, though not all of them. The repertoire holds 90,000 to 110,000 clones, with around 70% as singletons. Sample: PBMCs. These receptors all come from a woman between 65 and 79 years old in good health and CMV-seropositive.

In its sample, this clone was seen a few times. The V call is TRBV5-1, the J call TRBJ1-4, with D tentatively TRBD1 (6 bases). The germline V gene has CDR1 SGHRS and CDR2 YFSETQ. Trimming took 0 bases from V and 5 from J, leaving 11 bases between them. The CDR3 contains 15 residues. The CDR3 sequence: CASSLEGQSNEKLFF. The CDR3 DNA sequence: TGCGCCAGCAGCTTGGAAGGACAGTCCAATGAAAAACTGTTTTTT.

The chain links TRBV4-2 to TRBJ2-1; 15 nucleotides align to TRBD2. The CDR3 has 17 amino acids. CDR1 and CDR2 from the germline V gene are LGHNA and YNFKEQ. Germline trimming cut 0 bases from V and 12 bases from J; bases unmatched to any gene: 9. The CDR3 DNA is TGTGCCAGCAGCCAAGAAAGTGGACTAGCGGGGGGGATGGCGCAGTTCTTC. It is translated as CASSQESGLAGGMAQFF.

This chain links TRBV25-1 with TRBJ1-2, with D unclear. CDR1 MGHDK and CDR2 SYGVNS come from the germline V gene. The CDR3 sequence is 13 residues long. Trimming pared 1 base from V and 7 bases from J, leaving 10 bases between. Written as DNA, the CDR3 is TGTGCCAGCAGTGAATCTGCGTCGCGTGGCTACACCTTC. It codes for CASSESASRGYTF.

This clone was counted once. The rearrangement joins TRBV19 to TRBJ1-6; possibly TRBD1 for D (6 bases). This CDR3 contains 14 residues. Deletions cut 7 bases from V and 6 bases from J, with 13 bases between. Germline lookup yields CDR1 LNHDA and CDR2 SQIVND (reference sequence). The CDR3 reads CASTIPRGNSPLHF. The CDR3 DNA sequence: TGTGCCAGTACCATCCCCAGGGGTAATTCACCCCTCCACTTT.

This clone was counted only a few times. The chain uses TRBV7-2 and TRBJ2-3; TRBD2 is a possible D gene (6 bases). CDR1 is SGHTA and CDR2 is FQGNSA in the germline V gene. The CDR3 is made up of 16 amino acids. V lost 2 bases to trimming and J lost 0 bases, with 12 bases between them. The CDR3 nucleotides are TGTGCCAGCAGCTTAAGTTGGGGGGTTAGCACAGATACGCAGTATTTT. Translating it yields CASSLSWGVSTDTQYF.

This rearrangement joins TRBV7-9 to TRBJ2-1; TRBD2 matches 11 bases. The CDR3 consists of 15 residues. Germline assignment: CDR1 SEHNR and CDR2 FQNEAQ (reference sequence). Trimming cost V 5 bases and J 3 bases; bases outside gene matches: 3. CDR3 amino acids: CASSPGTSGYNEQFF. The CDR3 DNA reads TGTGCCAGCAGCCCCGGGACTAGCGGCTACAATGAGCAGTTCTTC.

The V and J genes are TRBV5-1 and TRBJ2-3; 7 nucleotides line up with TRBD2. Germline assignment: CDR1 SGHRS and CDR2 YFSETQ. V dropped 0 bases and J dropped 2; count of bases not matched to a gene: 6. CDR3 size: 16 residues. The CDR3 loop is CASSLGSSGDTDTQYF. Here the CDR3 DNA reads TGCGCCAGCAGCTTGGGATCGAGCGGGGACACAGATACGCAGTATTTT.

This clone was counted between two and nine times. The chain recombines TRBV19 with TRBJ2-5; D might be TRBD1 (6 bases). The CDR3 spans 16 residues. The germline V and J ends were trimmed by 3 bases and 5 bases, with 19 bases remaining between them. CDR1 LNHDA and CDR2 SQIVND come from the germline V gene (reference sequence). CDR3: CASSITPQGRWETQYF. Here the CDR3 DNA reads TGTGCCAGTAGTATCACTCCACAGGGAAGGTGGGAGACCCAGTACTTC.

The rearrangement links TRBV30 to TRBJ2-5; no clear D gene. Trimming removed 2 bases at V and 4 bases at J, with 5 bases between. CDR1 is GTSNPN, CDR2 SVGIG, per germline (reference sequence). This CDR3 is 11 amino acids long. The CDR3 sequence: CAWSLRETQYF. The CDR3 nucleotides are TGTGCCTGGAGTCTCCGAGAGACCCAGTACTTC.

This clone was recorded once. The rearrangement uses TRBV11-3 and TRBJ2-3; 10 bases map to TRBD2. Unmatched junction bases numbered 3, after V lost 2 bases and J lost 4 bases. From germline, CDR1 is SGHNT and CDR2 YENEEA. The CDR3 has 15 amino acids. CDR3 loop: CASSLTGTSADTQYF. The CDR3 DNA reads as TGTGCCAGCAGCTTAACCGGGACTAGCGCAGATACGCAGTATTTT.